The rows below give T cell receptor beta chains drawn from one sample of a study of CD8+ T cells in alopecia areata. Clones were sequenced by immunoSEQ multiplex PCR, and TCRdb holds only the in-frame ones, with some missing. The table shows 150,000 to 250,000 clones, with more than 45% occurring only once. Material: CD4+ T cells sorted from blood, obtained at week 24, from a patient treated with tofacitinib. These receptors came from a human donor with alopecia areata. Each CDR3 is given with its conserved first and last residue. The D gene is left open where the match is weak. Size is stated for part of the rows, as once, few or many counts, or as a class when the clone is expanded.

TRBV2	.	TRBD1	TRBJ2-5	TGTGCCAGCCAGGACAGGGGAGAGACCCAGTACTTC	CASQDRGETQYF
TRBV10-3	.	.	TRBJ1-1	TGTGCCATCAGTGAGCGGACAGCAAACACTGAAGCTTTCTTT	CAISERTANTEAFF
TRBV13	.	.	TRBJ2-1	TGTGCCAGCAGCCCCAAAAGACAGCTGTCCTACAATGAGCAGTTCTTC	CASSPKRQLSYNEQFF
TRBV6-5	.	TRBD2	TRBJ2-3	TGTGCCAGCAGAGAGCGGGAGCCAGATACGCAGTATTTT	CASREREPDTQYF
TRBV4-3	few	TRBD1	TRBJ2-5	TGCGCCAGCAGTCCTCTGCCGACAGGGGGAGAGACCCAGTACTTC	CASSPLPTGGETQYF
TRBV6-5	.	TRBD1	TRBJ1-2	TGTGCCAGCAGTTACACGAGCAGGGGGGTCTATGGCTACACCTTC	CASSYTSRGVYGYTF
TRBV30	.	.	TRBJ2-1	TGTGCCTGGAATACGGGCTTGGGCCGGGACTTCAATGAGCAGTTCTTC	CAWNTGLGRDFNEQFF
TRBV30	.	TRBD1	TRBJ2-2	TGTGCCTGGAAAACCGGGACAGGGTCAACCGGGGAGCTGTTTTTT	CAWKTGTGSTGELFF
TRBV7-2	few	.	TRBJ2-7	TGTGCCAGCAGCTTACAATATGAGTCCTACGAGCAGTACTTC	CASSLQYESYEQYF
TRBV4-3	once	TRBD1	TRBJ2-1	TGCGCCAGCAGTCGGGACAGGGGCAATGAGCAGTTCTTC	CASSRDRGNEQFF
TRBV10-3	.	TRBD1	TRBJ2-5	TGTGCCATCAGTGAGTCGTTTAACAGGGGAGAGACCCAGTACTTC	CAISESFNRGETQYF
TRBV29-1	.	.	TRBJ2-1	TGCAGCGCTGAAGGGGGTGAGCAGTTCTTC	CSAEGGEQFF
TRBV30	.	TRBD1	TRBJ1-5	TGTGCCTGGACCCTGAGGACAGGGGGTCACAATCAGCCCCAGCATTTT	CAWTLRTGGHNQPQHF
TRBV30	.	TRBD1	TRBJ2-7	TGTGCCTGGAGTTTGGACAGGGGCCACGAGCAGTACTTC	CAWSLDRGHEQYF
TRBV18	.	TRBD1	TRBJ2-7	TGTGCCAGCTCACTACCGGGACAGACCTCCTACGAGCAGTACTTC	CASSLPGQTSYEQYF
TRBV28	few	.	TRBJ1-5	TGTGCCAGCAGTTCGGGGGGTAGCAATCAGCCCCAGCATTTT	CASSSGGSNQPQHF
TRBV9	.	.	TRBJ1-2	TGTGCCAGCAGCGTAGCTGGGCAGGGTGATGGCTACACCTTC	CASSVAGQGDGYTF
TRBV5-1	.	TRBD2	TRBJ2-3	TGCGCCAGCAGCTGGACTAGCGGGGTGGATACGCAGTATTTT	CASSWTSGVDTQYF
TRBV30	.	.	TRBJ1-3	TGTGCCTGGAGTGTACCTGGTGGGAATGGAAACACCATATATTTT	CAWSVPGGNGNTIYF
TRBV10-2	.	.	TRBJ2-3	TGCGCCAGCAGTGAAAATATCGGAGATACGCAGTATTTT	CASSENIGDTQYF
TRBV28	.	.	TRBJ1-5	TGTGCCAGCAGTCCCTGGACCGGGGGTCGGGTCAATCAGCCCCAGCATTTT	CASSPWTGGRVNQPQHF
TRBV29-1	few	.	TRBJ2-3	TGCAGCGTTCTCTCCGAGGTAGGGGGCACAGATACGCAGTATTTT	CSVLSEVGGTDTQYF
TRBV30	.	.	TRBJ2-1	TGTGCCTGGAGTGTATCTGGGCGGCTTGAGAAGTTCTTC	CAWSVSGRLEKFF
TRBV2	.	.	TRBJ1-2	TGTGCCAGCAGCATCAAGACAGGTGGAATTGGGAGCTACACCTTC	CASSIKTGGIGSYTF
TRBV5-1	.	.	TRBJ1-1	TGCGCCAGCAGCTTGGGGGGATTGAACACTGAAGCTTTCTTT	CASSLGGLNTEAFF
TRBV29-1	few	TRBD2	TRBJ2-7	TGCAGCGTTGATGGGGCTAGCGGGCCCTACGAGCAGTACTTC	CSVDGASGPYEQYF
TRBV25-1	.	TRBD1	TRBJ1-5	TGTGCCAGCAGCCCTCCCGGGACAGGGGCAAATCAGCCCCAGCATTTT	CASSPPGTGANQPQHF
TRBV11-2	.	TRBD1	TRBJ1-1	TGTGCCAGCAGCTTCTGGGACAGGGTAGGGACTGAAGCTTTCTTT	CASSFWDRVGTEAFF
TRBV9	.	.	TRBJ2-1	TGTGCCAGCAGCGGGCTATACAATGAGCAGTTCTTC	CASSGLYNEQFF
TRBV6-5	.	.	TRBJ2-1	TGTGCCAGCAGGTCGGGACCCCTGCGGCAGTTCTTC	CASRSGPLRQFF
TRBV29-1	.	TRBD2	TRBJ2-3	TGCAGCGCGGCTAGCGGGGGAGGAGATACGCAGTATTTT	CSAASGGGDTQYF
TRBV23-1	few	TRBD1	TRBJ1-5	TGCGCCAGCAGTCAATTTAACAGGGGGCCGCCCTATCAGCCCCAGCATTTT	CASSQFNRGPPYQPQHF
TRBV7-8	.	.	TRBJ2-7	TGTGCCAGCAGCCCCCTGGGGCTAGCGACCTCCTACGAGCAGTACTTC	CASSPLGLATSYEQYF
TRBV5-1	.	.	TRBJ2-7	TGCGCCAGCGGCCCAGGTGGAGGGACCTACGAGCAGTACTTC	CASGPGGGTYEQYF
TRBV2	.	.	TRBJ2-3	TGTGCCAGCCGGGCCGCCGAGCTTTTGGTTACGCAGTATTTT	CASRAAELLVTQYF
TRBV2	few	.	TRBJ2-5	TGTGCCAGCAGTGGCGCGGTAGGGGAGACCCAGTACTTC	CASSGAVGETQYF
TRBV27	.	.	TRBJ1-1	TGTGCCAGCAGTAGATCGACGGGAACTGAAGCTTTCTTT	CASSRSTGTEAFF
TRBV19	.	.	TRBJ1-5	TGTGCCAGTAGTATCGGAAGGGGAGAAGGTCAGCCCCAGCATTTT	CASSIGRGEGQPQHF
TRBV29-1	.	.	TRBJ2-2	TGCAGCGTGCTAACGGGACGTACGAACACCGGGGAGCTGTTTTTT	CSVLTGRTNTGELFF
TRBV7-2	.	.	TRBJ1-1	TGTGCCAGCAGCTCGGACGGAACAAACACTGAAGCTTTCTTT	CASSSDGTNTEAFF
TRBV5-6	.	.	TRBJ2-1	TGTGCCAGCAGCTTGACTAGCAACAAGTACAATGAGCAGTTCTTC	CASSLTSNKYNEQFF
TRBV25-1	.	TRBD2	TRBJ2-1	TGTGCCAGCTCGCTAGCGGGGGGTAGTGAGCAGTTCTTC	CASSLAGGSEQFF